The next 26 T cell receptor beta chains were all read from a single sample in a study of Tregs in tolerant kidney transplant recipients. Method: immunoSEQ multiplex PCR; TCRdb's copy keeps in-frame clones and lacks some. Among about 77,000 clones, around 98% were seen once, and the ten largest hold 0.56%. The sequencing used CD4+ T cells from blood, collected before the transplant. The origin of the receptors is a human donor who received a combined kidney and bone marrow transplant.

The chain couples TRBV18 to TRBJ1-5; 9 bases are a match to TRBD1. Germline loops: CDR1 KGHSH, CDR2 LQKENI. J lost 3 bases, V lost 4 bases, and 10 bases had no gene match. CDR3 length: 17 residues. CDR3 nucleotides: TGTGCCAGCTCACGGGGACAGGGCTACCTCTACAATCAGCCCCAGCATTTT. Translated, it gives CASSRGQGYLYNQPQHF.

The DNA for the CDR3 is TGTGCCAGCTCACCAGGACTAGCGGTAGTCACCGGGGAGCTGTTTTTT. The encoded protein is CASSPGLAVVTGELFF. This chain joins TRBV18 and TRBJ2-2; 10 bases are shared with TRBD2. After removal of 2 bases from V and 4 bases from J, the junction contained 4 bases not matched to a gene. Germline-derived CDR1 and CDR2 are KGHSH and LQKENI. The CDR3 is made up of 16 amino acids.

The V gene is TRBV5-6, the J gene TRBJ2-1; TRBD1 might be the D (6 bases). Germline CDR1 SGHDT, CDR2 YYEEEE. This CDR3 is 17 amino acids long. Trimming shortened V by 1 base and J by 1 base, and 15 bases separated the two germline ends. CDR3 protein: CASSLLGDRFSYNEQFF. The CDR3 DNA sequence: TGTGCCAGCAGCTTGCTGGGCGACAGGTTTTCCTACAATGAGCAGTTCTTC.

The chain employs TRBV18 and TRBJ2-7; D unclear. CDR1 KGHSH and CDR2 LQKENI come from the germline V gene. V lost 5 bases, J lost 2 bases, and 10 bases lay in between. The CDR3 contains 13 residues. In DNA, the CDR3 is TGTGCCAGCTCAGGCGGAACCACCTACGAGCAGTACTTC. It translates to CASSGGTTYEQYF.

V usage is TRBV6-6 and J usage is TRBJ2-5; the match to TRBD2 covers 8 bases. CDR1 and CDR2 from the germline V gene are MNHNY and SVGAGI (reference sequence). The CDR3 covers 15 residues. The ends lost 0 bases at V and 4 bases at J; junction bases unmatched: 4. As DNA, the CDR3 is TGTGCCAGCAGTTACTCAGCGGGAGTGGTAGAGACCCAGTACTTC. It yields the protein CASSYSAGVVETQYF.

The J gene is TRBJ2-4, the V gene TRBV4-3; 10 nucleotides align to TRBD2. Per the germline V gene, CDR1 is LGHNA and CDR2 is YSLEER. The junction had 3 bases not matched to a gene; V was cut back by 1 base and J by 3 bases. This CDR3 has 16 residues. The CDR3 is CASSQGTSGNKNIQYF. For the CDR3, the DNA is TGCGCCAGCAGCCAAGGGACTAGCGGAAACAAAAACATTCAGTACTTC.

The CDR3 bases are TGCGCCAGCAGCTTGGCGGGAGGCGAAATGACGAGAGAGCAGTACTTC. It encodes CASSLAGGEMTREQYF. The chain joins TRBV5-1 to TRBJ2-7; 7 bases are a match to TRBD2. CDR1 is SGHRS, CDR2 YFSETQ, per germline. The junction had 13 bases not matched to a gene; V was cut back by 0 bases and J by 7 bases. CDR3 length: 16 amino acids.

This rearrangement joins TRBV28 to TRBJ2-7; TRBD1 might be the D (6 bases). V shed 4 bases and J shed 3 bases, with 13 bases lying between them. CDR1 and CDR2 (germline): MDHEN, SYDVKM. The CDR3 spans 14 residues. DNA for the CDR3: TGTGCCAGCAGTTCCCCGGGACATAACTACGAGCAGTACTTC. This sequence encodes CASSSPGHNYEQYF.

The sample holds one count of this clone. The chain has TRBV28 and TRBJ1-4; 7 bases match TRBD1. J was trimmed by 6 bases and V by 6 bases; bases with no gene match: 7. Germline CDR1 and CDR2: MDHEN and SYDVKM. The CDR3 extends over 14 amino acids. In nucleotides, the CDR3 is TGTGCCAGCAGCGAAGACAGGGCGCATGAAAAACTGTTTTTT. It codes for CASSEDRAHEKLFF.

The table lists this clone with a count of one. The chain joins TRBV18 to TRBJ2-2, with D possibly matching TRBD2 (6 bases). V gave up 5 bases and J gave up 0 bases, with 13 bases separating them. This CDR3 is 16 amino acids long. Germline CDR1 KGHSH, CDR2 LQKENI. The CDR3 here is CASSRRGAPNTGELFF. The DNA of the CDR3 is TGTGCCAGCTCAAGACGCGGGGCCCCGAACACCGGGGAGCTGTTTTTT.

The chain is built from TRBV5-1 and TRBJ2-2, with a possible D match to TRBD1 (5 bases). This CDR3 has 13 amino acids. Germline V gene data show CDR1 as SGHRS and CDR2 as YFSETQ. V lost 0 bases, J lost 7 bases, and 7 bases lay in between. This chain's CDR3 is CASSLEGVGELFF. The CDR3 DNA follows: TGCGCCAGCAGCTTGGAAGGGGTCGGGGAGCTGTTTTTT.

The CDR3 loop is CASSRLAVRAKNIQYF. Written as DNA, the CDR3 is TGTGCCAGCAGTAGACTAGCGGTTCGAGCCAAAAACATTCAGTACTTC. The V and J genes are TRBV27 and TRBJ2-4, with 9 bases lining up with TRBD2. V was pared by 5 bases and J by 0 bases, with 5 bases of the junction left unmatched. From germline, CDR1 is MNHEY and CDR2 SMNVEV (reference sequence). There are 16 residues in the CDR3.

The rearrangement uses TRBV30 and TRBJ1-2; possibly TRBD1 for D (5 bases). Looked up from germline, CDR1 is GTSNPN and CDR2 is SVGIG (reference sequence). V was clipped by 2 bases and J by 4 bases, with 8 bases between them. The CDR3 is made up of 12 amino acids. CDR3: CAWSSDTYGYTF. Here the CDR3 DNA reads TGTGCCTGGAGTTCGGACACCTATGGCTACACCTTC. The variable domain in full, completed from reference TRBV30 and TRBJ1-2, reads SQTIHQWPATLVQPVGSPLSLECTVEGTSNPNLYWYRQAAGRGLQLLFYSVGIGQISSEVPQNLSASRPQDRQFILSSKKLLLSDSGFYLCAWSSDTYGYTFGSGTRLTVV.

The chain combines TRBV15 with TRBJ2-2; D is ambiguous. The V gene lost 4 bases and the J gene lost 6 bases, with 9 bases spanning the gap. Germline V gives CDR1 LNHNV, CDR2 YYDKDF (reference sequence). CDR3 length equals 13 residues. DNA for the CDR3: TGTGCCACCAGCAAACTGAGGTCCGGGGAGCTGTTTTTT. Translation: CATSKLRSGELFF.

The chain uses TRBV7-2 and TRBJ2-7; 15 bases are a match to TRBD2. The CDR3 is made up of 19 amino acids. Germline assignment: CDR1 SGHTA and CDR2 FQGNSA. J was trimmed by 4 bases and V by 0 bases; bases with no gene match: 10. CDR3 nucleotide sequence: TGTGCCAGCAGCTTAGCCCCTGGACTAGCGGGAGGGCCTTTTTACGAGCAGTACTTC. The encoded protein is CASSLAPGLAGGPFYEQYF.

The J gene is TRBJ2-5, the V gene TRBV7-9; 10 bases fit TRBD2. The CDR3 spans 16 residues. Per the germline V gene, CDR1 is SEHNR and CDR2 is FQNEAQ (reference sequence). V lost 1 base and J lost 4; bases outside the gene matches: 6. The CDR3 sequence: CASSLGAGGPGETQYF. CDR3 in DNA: TGTGCCAGCAGCTTAGGAGCGGGAGGGCCCGGAGAGACCCAGTACTTC.

V and J are TRBV10-3 and TRBJ2-1; D not certain. Germline assignment: CDR1 ENHRY and CDR2 SYGVKD. This CDR3 spans 16 amino acids. Trimming pared 1 base from V and 0 bases from J, leaving 10 bases between. DNA for the CDR3: TGTGCCATCAGTGAGTTGACTCTTGACTCCTACAATGAGCAGTTCTTC. Translation: CAISELTLDSYNEQFF.

The rearrangement uses TRBV25-1 and TRBJ2-5; 11 nucleotides agree with TRBD2. After removal of 1 base from V and 5 bases from J, the junction contained 3 bases not matched to a gene. The CDR3 spans 15 residues. Germline-derived CDR1 and CDR2 are MGHDK and SYGVNS. CDR3: CASSEFIAGGETQYF. As DNA, the CDR3 is TGTGCCAGCAGTGAATTTATAGCGGGAGGGGAGACCCAGTACTTC.

The genes are TRBV5-1 and TRBJ2-5; TRBD2 is a possible D gene (6 bases). V was clipped by 0 bases and J by 0 bases, with 15 bases between them. Germline CDR1 is SGHRS and CDR2 is YFSETQ. The CDR3 spans 17 residues. CDR3 DNA: TGCGCCAGCAGCTTGGGATCTGCGGGGCGGTACCAAGAGACCCAGTACTTC. It translates to CASSLGSAGRYQETQYF.

The chain recombines TRBV7-2 with TRBJ2-3, with D uncertain. The germline V and J ends were trimmed by 6 bases and 1 base, with 14 bases remaining between them. The CDR3 has 15 amino acids. Germline CDR1 and CDR2: SGHTA and FQGNSA. The CDR3 sequence: CASRQSIRGTDTQYF. The CDR3 region has the DNA TGTGCCAGCAGACAATCCATCCGGGGCACAGATACGCAGTATTTT.

The chain links TRBV4-2 to TRBJ1-6, with D unresolved. In germline, CDR1 is LGHNA, CDR2 YNFKEQ. V was clipped by 0 bases and J by 7 bases, with 7 bases between them. CDR3 length equals 14 residues. CDR3 bases: TGTGCCAGCAGCCAAGATTTTGTAAATTCACCCCTCCACTTT. Translating it yields CASSQDFVNSPLHF.

This clone was found a few times. This chain uses TRBV30 with TRBJ2-7; 7 positions agree with TRBD1. CDR1 and CDR2 from the germline V gene are GTSNPN and SVGIG (reference sequence). The CDR3 consists of 13 residues. V shed 4 bases and J 2 bases; nucleotides not matched to a gene: 5. CDR3 bases: TGTGCCTGGACCCGGGACAGAACCTACGAGCAGTACTTC. Translated, it gives CAWTRDRTYEQYF.

This sequence joins TRBV5-4 and TRBJ2-2; the D gene is possibly TRBD2 (6 bases). This CDR3 region has 13 residues. From germline, CDR1 is SGHNT and CDR2 YYREEE (reference sequence). Trimming took off 4 bases at V and 7 bases at J, with 11 bases between the two ends. DNA for the CDR3: TGTGCCAGCAGCCCGAGAGCGGGCGGGGAGCTGTTTTTT. Translation: CASSPRAGGELFF.

The chain uses TRBV28 and TRBJ2-7; no definite D call. Looked up from germline, CDR1 is MDHEN and CDR2 is SYDVKM. V was shortened by 3 bases and J by 0 bases, with 12 bases between the two germline ends. The CDR3 spans 15 residues. This CDR3 is CASSLPPEDSYEQYF. CDR3 in DNA: TGTGCCAGCAGTTTGCCCCCCGAGGACTCCTACGAGCAGTACTTC.

About this clone itself: Germline and junction disagree at one end, which may indicate a read error. The same CDR3 can be traced to other DNA sequences in this sample. The chain combines TRBV20-1 with TRBJ2-7, with D possibly matching TRBD1 (6 bases). CDR1 is DFQATT, CDR2 SNEGSKA, per germline (reference sequence). The CDR3 consists of 11 residues. This chain's CDR3 is CSARSPGTQNF. CDR3 nucleotides: TGCAGTGCTAGAAGTCCGGGGACACAAAACTTC.

The V and J genes are TRBV5-5 and TRBJ2-7; 7 bases match TRBD1. The V gene's germline CDR1 is SGHKS and CDR2 YYEKEE (reference sequence). This CDR3 is 15 amino acids long. V lost 1 base to trimming and J lost 3 bases; unmatched junction nucleotides: 7. The DNA of the CDR3 is TGTGCCAGCAGCTTGTGGGCAGGGGGATACTACGAGCAGTACTTC. This gives the protein CASSLWAGGYYEQYF. Full variable domain (missing parts from reference TRBV5-5 and TRBJ2-7): DAGVTQSPTHLIKTRGQQVTLRCSPISGHKSVSWYQQVLGQGPQFIFQYYEKEERGRGNFPDRFSARQFPNYSSELNVNALLLGDSALYLCASSLWAGGYYEQYFGPGTRLTVT.